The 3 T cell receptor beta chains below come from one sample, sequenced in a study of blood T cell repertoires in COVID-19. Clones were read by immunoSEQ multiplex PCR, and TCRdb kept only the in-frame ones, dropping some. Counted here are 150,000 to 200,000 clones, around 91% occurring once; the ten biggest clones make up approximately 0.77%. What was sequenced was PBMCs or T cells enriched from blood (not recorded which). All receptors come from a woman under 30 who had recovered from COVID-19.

The CDR3 reads CASSEGSAPGTETQYF. Written as DNA, the CDR3 is TGTGCCAGCAGTGAAGGCTCGGCCCCGGGTACAGAGACCCAGTACTTC. This chain connects TRBV6-1 to TRBJ2-5; D remains ambiguous. The CDR3 is made up of 16 amino acids. Germline CDR1 is MNHNS and CDR2 is SASEGT. Trimming stripped 1 base from V and 4 bases from J, with 16 bases between.

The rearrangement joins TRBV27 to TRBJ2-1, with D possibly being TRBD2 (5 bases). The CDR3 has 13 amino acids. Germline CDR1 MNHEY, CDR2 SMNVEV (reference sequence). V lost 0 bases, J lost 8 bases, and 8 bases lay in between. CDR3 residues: CASSLSKDYEQFF. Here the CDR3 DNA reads TGTGCCAGCAGTTTATCAAAGGACTATGAGCAGTTCTTC.

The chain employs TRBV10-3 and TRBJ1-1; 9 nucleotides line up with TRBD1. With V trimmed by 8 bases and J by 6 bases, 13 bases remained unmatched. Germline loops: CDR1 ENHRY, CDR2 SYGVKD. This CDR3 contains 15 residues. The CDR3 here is CAIATGGQGHPEAFF. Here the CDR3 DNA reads TGTGCCATCGCTACAGGGGGCCAGGGACACCCTGAAGCTTTCTTT.